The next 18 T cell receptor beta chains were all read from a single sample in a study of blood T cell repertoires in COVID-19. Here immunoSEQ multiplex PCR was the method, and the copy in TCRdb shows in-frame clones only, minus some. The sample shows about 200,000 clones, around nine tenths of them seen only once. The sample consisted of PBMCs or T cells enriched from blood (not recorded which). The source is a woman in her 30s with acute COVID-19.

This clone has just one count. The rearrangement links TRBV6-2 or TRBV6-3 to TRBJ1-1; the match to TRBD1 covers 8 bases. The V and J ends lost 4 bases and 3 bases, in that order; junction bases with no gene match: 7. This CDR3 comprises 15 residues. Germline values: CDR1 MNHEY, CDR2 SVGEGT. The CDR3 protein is CASSSGGAGYTEAFF. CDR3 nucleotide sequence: TGTGCCAGCAGTTCAGGGGGCGCAGGGTACACTGAAGCTTTCTTT.

DNA for the CDR3: TGTGCCAGCAGTGCAGGAGGGGAGTGGGCCTACGAGCAGTACTTC. It translates to CASSAGGEWAYEQYF. The rearrangement joins TRBV27 to TRBJ2-7; D perhaps matches TRBD2 (6 bases). CDR1 MNHEY and CDR2 SMNVEV come from the germline V gene (reference sequence). This CDR3 has 15 amino acids. V lost 5 bases and J 2 bases, leaving 16 bases between the germline ends.

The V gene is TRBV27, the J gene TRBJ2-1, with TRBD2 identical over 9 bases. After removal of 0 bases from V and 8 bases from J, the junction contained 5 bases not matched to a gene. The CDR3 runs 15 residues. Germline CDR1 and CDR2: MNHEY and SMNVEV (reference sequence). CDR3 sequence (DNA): TGTGCCAGCAGTTTATCAGGCGGGGGGGCGTATGAGCAGTTCTTC. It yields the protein CASSLSGGGAYEQFF.

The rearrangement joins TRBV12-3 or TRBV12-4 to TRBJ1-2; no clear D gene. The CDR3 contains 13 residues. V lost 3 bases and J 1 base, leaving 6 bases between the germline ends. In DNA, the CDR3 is TGTGCCAGCAGTTTGGCGGGTAACTATGGCTACACCTTC. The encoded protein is CASSLAGNYGYTF.

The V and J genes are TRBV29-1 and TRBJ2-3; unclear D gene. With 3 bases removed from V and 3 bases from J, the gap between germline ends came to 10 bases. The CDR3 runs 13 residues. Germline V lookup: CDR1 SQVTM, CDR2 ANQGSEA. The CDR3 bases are TGCAGCGTTGAGAGAGAGAATACAGATACGCAGTATTTT. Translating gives CSVERENTDTQYF.

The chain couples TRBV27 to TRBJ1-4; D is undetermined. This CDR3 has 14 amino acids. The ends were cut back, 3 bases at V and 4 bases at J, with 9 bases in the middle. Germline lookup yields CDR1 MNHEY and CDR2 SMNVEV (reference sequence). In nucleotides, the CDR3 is TGTGCCAGCAGTTTGGGCAGCATTAATGAAAAACTGTTTTTT. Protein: CASSLGSINEKLFF. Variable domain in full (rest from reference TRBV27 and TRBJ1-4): EAQVTQNPRYLITVTGKKLTVTCSQNMNHEYMSWYRQDPGLGLRQIYYSMNVEVTDKGDVPEGYKVSRKEKRNFPLILESPSPNQTSLYFCASSLGSINEKLFFGSGTQLSVL.

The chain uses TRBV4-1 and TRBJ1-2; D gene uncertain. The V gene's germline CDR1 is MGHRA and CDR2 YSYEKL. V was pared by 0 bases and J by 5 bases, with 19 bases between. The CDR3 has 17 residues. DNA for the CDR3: TGCGCCAGCAGCCAAGAAACGGCTCGGGTGTTCGGTTATGGCTACACCTTC. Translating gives CASSQETARVFGYGYTF.

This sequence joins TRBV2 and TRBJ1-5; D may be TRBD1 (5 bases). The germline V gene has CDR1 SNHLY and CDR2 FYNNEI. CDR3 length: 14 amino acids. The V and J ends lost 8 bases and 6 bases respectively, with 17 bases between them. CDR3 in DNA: TGTGCCAGCGGATTAAGTGGGGCAACTCAGCCCCAGCATTTT. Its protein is CASGLSGATQPQHF.

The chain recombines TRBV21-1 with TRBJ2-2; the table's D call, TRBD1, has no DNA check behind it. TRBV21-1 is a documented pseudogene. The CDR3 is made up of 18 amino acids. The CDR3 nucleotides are TGTGCCAGCAGCATCACCGGGACAGGGGGCGTTCACACCGGGGAGCTGTTTTTT. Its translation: CASSITGTGGVHTGELFF.

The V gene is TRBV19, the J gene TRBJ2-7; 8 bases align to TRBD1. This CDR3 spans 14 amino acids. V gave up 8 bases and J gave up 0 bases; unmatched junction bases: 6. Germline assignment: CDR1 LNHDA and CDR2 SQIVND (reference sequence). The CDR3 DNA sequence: TGTGCCAGTGGGGACAGGAGAAGCTCCTACGAGCAGTACTTC. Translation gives CASGDRRSSYEQYF.

CDR3 sequence reads: CASSVYRTGGGSEQPQHF. Here the CDR3 DNA reads TGTGCCAGTAGTGTGTATCGGACAGGGGGCGGTTCAGAACAGCCCCAGCATTTT. This chain uses TRBV19 with TRBJ1-5; 11 bases fit TRBD1. Germline values: CDR1 LNHDA, CDR2 SQIVND (reference sequence). The CDR3 extends over 18 amino acids. The V gene end was trimmed by 5 bases and the J gene end by 7 bases; junction bases not matched to a gene: 16.

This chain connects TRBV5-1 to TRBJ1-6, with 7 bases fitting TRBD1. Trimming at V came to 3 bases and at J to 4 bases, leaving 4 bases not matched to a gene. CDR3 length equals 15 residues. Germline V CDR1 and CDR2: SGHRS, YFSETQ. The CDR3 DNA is TGCGCCAGCAGCTCCACGACAGGGTATAATTCACCCCTCCACTTT. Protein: CASSSTTGYNSPLHF.

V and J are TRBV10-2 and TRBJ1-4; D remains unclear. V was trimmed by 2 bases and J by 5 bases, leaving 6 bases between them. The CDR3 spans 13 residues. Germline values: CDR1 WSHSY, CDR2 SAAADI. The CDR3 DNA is TGCGCCAGCAGTGAGGCAGGCAATGAAAAACTGTTTTTT. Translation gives CASSEAGNEKLFF.

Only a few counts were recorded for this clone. The CDR3 loop is CASKKAGEPGNTIYF. The CDR3, as DNA: TGTGCCAGCAAAAAGGCGGGGGAGCCAGGAAACACCATATATTTT. V and J are TRBV27 and TRBJ1-3; tentative D call: TRBD1 (5 bases). The CDR3 spans 15 residues. The germline V and J ends were trimmed by 7 bases and 4 bases, with 17 bases remaining between them. CDR1 and CDR2 (germline): MNHEY, SMNVEV (reference sequence).

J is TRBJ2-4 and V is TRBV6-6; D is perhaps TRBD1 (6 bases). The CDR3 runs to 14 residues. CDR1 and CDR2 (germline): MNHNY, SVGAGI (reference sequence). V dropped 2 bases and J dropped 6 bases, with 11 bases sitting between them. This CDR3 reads CASSYGQGSNIQYF. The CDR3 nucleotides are TGTGCCAGCAGTTACGGCCAGGGGTCAAACATTCAGTACTTC.

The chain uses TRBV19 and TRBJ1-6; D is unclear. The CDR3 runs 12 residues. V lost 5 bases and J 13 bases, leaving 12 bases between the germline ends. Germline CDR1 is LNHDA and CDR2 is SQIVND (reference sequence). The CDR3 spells CASSDPAGPLHF. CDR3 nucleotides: TGTGCCAGTAGTGACCCCGCGGGCCCCCTCCACTTT.

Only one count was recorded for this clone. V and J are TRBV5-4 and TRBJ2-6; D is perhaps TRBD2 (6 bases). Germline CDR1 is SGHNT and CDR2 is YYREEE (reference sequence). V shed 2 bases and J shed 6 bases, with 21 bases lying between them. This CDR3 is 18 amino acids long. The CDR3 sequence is CASSFGGIGGVAANVLTF. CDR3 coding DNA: TGTGCCAGCAGCTTTGGAGGGATTGGGGGAGTAGCGGCCAACGTCCTGACTTTC.

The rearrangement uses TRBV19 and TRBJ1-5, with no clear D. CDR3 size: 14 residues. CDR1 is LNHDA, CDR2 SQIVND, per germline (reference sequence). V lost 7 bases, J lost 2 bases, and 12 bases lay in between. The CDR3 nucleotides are TGTGCCAGTAAGGCGGGATTCGGCAATCAGCCCCAGCATTTT. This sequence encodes CASKAGFGNQPQHF.